The clone carrying this T cell receptor (beta chain) was detected a few times. Its cognate antigen is unknown. The sample originates from a study of shared clonotypes between healthy human individuals. Across the whole study: There were three CD4 naive, three CD4 memory, two CD8 naive and one CD8 memory plates per donor. General study findings and limits: Lower generation probabilities were found for non-shared clonotypes than for those shared by all four donors.

With 1 base clipped from V and 3 bases from J, the junction kept 5 bases outside the gene matches. The CDR3 spans 15 residues. Per the germline V gene, CDR1 is MGHDK and CDR2 is SYGVNS. Profiled with immunoSEQ multiplex PCR; TCRdb holds only in-frame clones, not every one. This table has about 1 million clones, approximately 68% appearing once. This TCR derives from a man younger than 35 in good health. This rearrangement joins TRBV25-1 to TRBJ2-5, with 7 positions matching TRBD1. The sequenced sample consisted of memory CD4+ T cells sorted from blood. Subset here: CD45RA-negative fraction. The CDR3 is CASSESGQWKETQYF. CDR3 coding DNA: TGTGCCAGCAGTGAATCGGGACAGTGGAAAGAGACCCAGTACTTC.